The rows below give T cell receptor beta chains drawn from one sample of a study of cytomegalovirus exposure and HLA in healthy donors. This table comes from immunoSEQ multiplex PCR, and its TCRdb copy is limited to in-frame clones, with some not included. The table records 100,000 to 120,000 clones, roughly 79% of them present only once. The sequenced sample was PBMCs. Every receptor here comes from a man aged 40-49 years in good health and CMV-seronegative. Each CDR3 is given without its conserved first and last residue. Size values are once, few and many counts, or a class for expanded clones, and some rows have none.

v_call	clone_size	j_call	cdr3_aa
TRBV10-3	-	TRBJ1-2	AISEQGAEGYT
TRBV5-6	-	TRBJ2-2	ASSLMPGVGGELF
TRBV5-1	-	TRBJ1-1	ASSLGGRGTEAF
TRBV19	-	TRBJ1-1	ASSFGTGGYTEAF
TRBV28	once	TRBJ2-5	ATVITGGMETQY
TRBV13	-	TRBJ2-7	ASSLVGWEQY
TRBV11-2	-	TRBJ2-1	ASGLAGLPSYNEQF
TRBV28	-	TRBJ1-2	ASSAIGQGEFGYGYT
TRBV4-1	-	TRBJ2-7	ASSHDPGVAAYEQY
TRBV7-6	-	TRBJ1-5	ASSSGQGQPQH
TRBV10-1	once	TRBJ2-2	ASSEDGTSGRPPTGELF
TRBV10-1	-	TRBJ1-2	ASRGQGPYGYT
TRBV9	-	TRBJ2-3	ASSAGGITDTQY
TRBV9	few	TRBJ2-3	ASSVAEGLHTDTQY
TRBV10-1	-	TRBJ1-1	ASRFDRGQNTEAF
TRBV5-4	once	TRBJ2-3	ASSPTGTDTQY
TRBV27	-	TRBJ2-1	ASSPGLAGHNEQF
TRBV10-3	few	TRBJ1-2	AISTDRVNGYT
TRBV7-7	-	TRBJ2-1	ASSLGDRGYNEQF
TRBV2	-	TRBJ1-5	ASRAGGRPQH
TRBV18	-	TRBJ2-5	ASSPSAGVLQETQY
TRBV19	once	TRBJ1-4	ASSTLTGEDEKLF
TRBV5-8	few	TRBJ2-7	ASSQMGQTYEQY
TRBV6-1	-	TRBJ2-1	ASSDGRIGHEQF
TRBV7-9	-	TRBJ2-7	ASSFAGGYEQY
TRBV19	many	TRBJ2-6	ASSTVAGAGANVLT
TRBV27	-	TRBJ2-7	ASSPPGGSEQY
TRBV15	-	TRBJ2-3	ATSRTGAGTDTQY
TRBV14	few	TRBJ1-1	ASSQDFRGRRVTEAF
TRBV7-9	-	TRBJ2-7	ASSPPQGPYEQY
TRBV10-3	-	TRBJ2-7	AISILTRQEAYEQY
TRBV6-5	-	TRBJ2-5	ASSYLDRTY
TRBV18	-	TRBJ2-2	ASSPRTGGFSNTGELF
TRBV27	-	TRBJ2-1	ASKRGGGPYNEQF
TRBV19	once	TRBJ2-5	ASSPGTSQETQY
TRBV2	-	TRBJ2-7	ARGTSGSYEQY
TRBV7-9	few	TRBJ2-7	ASSYGTAYEQY
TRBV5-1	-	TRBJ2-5	ASSLEQGGETQY
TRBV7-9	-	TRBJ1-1	ASSQAGMTEAF
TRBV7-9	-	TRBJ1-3	ASSPVAPSGNTIY